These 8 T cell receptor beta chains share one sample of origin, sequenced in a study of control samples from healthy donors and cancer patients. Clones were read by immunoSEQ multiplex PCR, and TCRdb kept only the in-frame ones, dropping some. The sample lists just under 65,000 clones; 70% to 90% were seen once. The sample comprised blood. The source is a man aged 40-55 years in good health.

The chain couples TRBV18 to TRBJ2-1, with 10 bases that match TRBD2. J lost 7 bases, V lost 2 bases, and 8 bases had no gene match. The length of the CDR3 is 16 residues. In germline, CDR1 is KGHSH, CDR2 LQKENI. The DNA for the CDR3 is TGTGCCAGCTCACCATATCTAGCGGGAGCTCGGAATGAGCAGTTCTTC. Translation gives CASSPYLAGARNEQFF. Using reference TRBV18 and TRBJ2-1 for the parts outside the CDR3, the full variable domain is NAGVMQNPRHLVRRRGQEARLRCSPMKGHSHVYWYRQLPEEGLKFMVYLQKENIIDESGMPKERFSAEFPKEGPSILRIQQVVRGDSAAYFCASSPYLAGARNEQFFGPGTRLTVL.

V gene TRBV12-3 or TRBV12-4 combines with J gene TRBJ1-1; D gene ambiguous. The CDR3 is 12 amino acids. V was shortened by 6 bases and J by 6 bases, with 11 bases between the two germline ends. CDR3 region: CASRSRGPEAFF. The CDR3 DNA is TGTGCCAGCAGATCTAGAGGCCCTGAAGCTTTCTTT.

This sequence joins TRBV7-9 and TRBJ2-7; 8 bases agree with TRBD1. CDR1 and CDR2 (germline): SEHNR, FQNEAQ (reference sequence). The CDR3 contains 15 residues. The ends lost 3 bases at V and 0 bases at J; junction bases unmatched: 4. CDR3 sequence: CASSFMGTGSYEQYF. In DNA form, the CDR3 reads TGTGCCAGCAGCTTTATGGGGACAGGCTCCTACGAGCAGTACTTC.

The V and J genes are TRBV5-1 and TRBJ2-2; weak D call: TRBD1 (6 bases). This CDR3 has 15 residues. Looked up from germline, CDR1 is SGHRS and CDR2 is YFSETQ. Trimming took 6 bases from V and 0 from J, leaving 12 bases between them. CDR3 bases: TGCGCCAGCACTGGCAGGGGTCCGAACACCGGGGAGCTGTTTTTT. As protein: CASTGRGPNTGELFF.

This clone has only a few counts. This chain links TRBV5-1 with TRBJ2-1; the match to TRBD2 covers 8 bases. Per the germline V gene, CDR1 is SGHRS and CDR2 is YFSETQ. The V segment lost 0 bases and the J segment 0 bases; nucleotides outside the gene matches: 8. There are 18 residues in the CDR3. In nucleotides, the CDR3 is TGCGCCAGCAGCTTGGTCAGCGGGAGCGCCAGCTCCTACAATGAGCAGTTCTTC. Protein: CASSLVSGSASSYNEQFF.

The CDR3 DNA is TGTGCCAGCAGTTCCCATAGCGGGAGGTTGAATGAGCAGTTCTTC. Its translation is CASSSHSGRLNEQFF. The chain is built from TRBV6-2 or TRBV6-3 and TRBJ2-1, with TRBD2 matching over 10 bases. CDR1 is MNHEY and CDR2 is SVGEGT in the germline V gene. The CDR3 is 15 residues long. The V and J ends lost 4 bases and 7 bases, in that order; junction bases with no gene match: 7.

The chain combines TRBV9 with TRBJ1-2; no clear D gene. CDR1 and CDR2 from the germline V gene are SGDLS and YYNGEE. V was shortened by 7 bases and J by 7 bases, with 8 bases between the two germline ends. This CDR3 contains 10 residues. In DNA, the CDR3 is TGTGCCAGCGGAGAGCGTGGCTACACCTTC. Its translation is CASGERGYTF.

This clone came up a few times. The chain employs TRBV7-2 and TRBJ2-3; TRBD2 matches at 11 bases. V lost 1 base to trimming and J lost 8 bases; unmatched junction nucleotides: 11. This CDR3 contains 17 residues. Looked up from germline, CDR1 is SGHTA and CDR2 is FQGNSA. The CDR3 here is CASSLGVAGGTLGTQYF. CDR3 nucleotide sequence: TGTGCCAGCAGCTTAGGTGTAGCGGGGGGGACTCTAGGTACGCAGTATTTT.